The rows below give T cell receptor beta chains drawn from one sample of a study of T cell changes during pregnancy in multiple sclerosis. Method: immunoSEQ multiplex PCR; TCRdb's copy keeps in-frame clones and lacks some. The table has around 69,000 clones, around 94% seen once. The material sequenced was peripheral blood, taken in the third trimester of pregnancy. These TCRs come from a female donor with multiple sclerosis, enrolled in a pregnancy study. CDR3s include the opening cysteine and the closing phenylalanine or tryptophan. The D gene is left open where the match is weak.

>TRBD1|TRBV28|TRBJ2-1
TGTGCCAGCAGGCCGGGACAGGGTTACAATGAGCAGTTCTTC
CASRPGQGYNEQFF
>TRBD1|TRBV5-6|TRBJ2-7
TGTGCCAGCAGCTTTTTTACGGGGACAGCCACCTACGAGCAGTACTTC
CASSFFTGTATYEQYF
>.|TRBV10-3|TRBJ2-7
TGTGCCATCAGTGAGTCCGGGTCTGGCGCCTACGAGCAGTACTTC
CAISESGSGAYEQYF
>.|TRBV5-1|TRBJ1-4
TGCGCCAGCAGCTTGGCGGGGGGAGGAAATGAAAAACTGTTTTTT
CASSLAGGGNEKLFF
>.|TRBV7-2|TRBJ1-2
TGTGCCAGCAGCCCACAGGGCAACTATGGCTACACCTTC
CASSPQGNYGYTF
>TRBD1|TRBV27|TRBJ1-2
TGTGCCAGCAGTCCCTTCCTAGGGGGCAACTATGGCTACACCTTC
CASSPFLGGNYGYTF
>TRBD1|TRBV25-1|TRBJ2-7
TGTGCCAGCAGTGGTACAGGGGGCGCATTCTACGAGCAGTACTTC
CASSGTGGAFYEQYF
>TRBD2|TRBV7-9|TRBJ2-5
TGTGCCAGCAGCTCCCCGGGACTAGCGGTGTTAATGACCCAGTACTTC
CASSSPGLAVLMTQYF
>TRBD1|TRBV29-1|TRBJ1-1
TGCAGCGTTCACGGACAGGCTCAGAACACTGAAGCTTTCTTT
CSVHGQAQNTEAFF
>TRBD2|TRBV7-2|TRBJ2-7
TGTGCCAGCGCGCTAGCGGGAGGATCCTTCGAGCAGTACTTC
CASALAGGSFEQYF
>TRBD1|TRBV13|TRBJ1-2
TGTGCCAGCAGCCCCGGCCGGGACAGGGGGCGCGGGGACTATGGCTACACCTTC
CASSPGRDRGRGDYGYTF
>.|TRBV2|TRBJ2-5
TGTGCCAGCAGTGGGCGGACACGAGAGACCCAGTACTTC
CASSGRTRETQYF
>TRBD2|TRBV9|TRBJ2-1
TGTGCCAGCAGCGGCGGGACTAGCGGGAGTGGCTACAATGAGCAGTTCTTC
CASSGGTSGSGYNEQFF
>TRBD1|TRBV5-6|TRBJ1-1
TGTGCCAGCAGCTCCGGGACAGGGACAAACACTGAAGCTTTCTTT
CASSSGTGTNTEAFF
>.|TRBV2|TRBJ2-7
TGTGCCAGCAAGGGCAGGCAGGGGTCCTACGAGCAGTACTTC
CASKGRQGSYEQYF
>.|TRBV18|TRBJ2-7
TGTGCCAGCTCACCCGGGACATCGACCTACGAGCAGTACTTC
CASSPGTSTYEQYF
>TRBD1|TRBV7-6|TRBJ2-7
TGTGCCAGCAGCCCCCCCGGGACAGGGTCCTACGAGCAGTACTTC
CASSPPGTGSYEQYF
>TRBD1|TRBV25-1|TRBJ2-7
TGTGCCAGCAGTGACCTTGGGGACAGCTCCTACGAGCAGTACTTC
CASSDLGDSSYEQYF